This TCR beta chain was observed in a study of T-cell reconstitution after alpha-beta-depleted transplantation in children. General study results and limits: T-cell counts and diversity at one year following transplant were attributed mainly to newly produced T cells.

Preparing the TCRbeta library involved the use of unique molecular identifiers. TCRdb recomputed calls from the PCR reads with MiXCR, one row per CDR3 protein. The sample lists roughly 300,000 distinct CDR3 sequences; 11% were seen once. Looked up from germline, CDR1 is SGHRS and CDR2 is YFSETQ. The CDR3 spans 11 residues. Turning to this clonotype: Its cognate antigen is unknown. A read error may be the cause here, since a much bigger clone is one base away.

This specimen consisted of peripheral blood, obtained 180 days after TCRalphabeta/CD19-depleted stem cell transplant. The V call is TRBV5-1, the J call TRBJ2-3; tentative D call: TRBD1 (5 bases). The source of this sequence is a male patient between 2 and 15 years old who had a stem cell transplant for chronic granulomatous disease, so the T cells may come from the graft donor. The CDR3 sequence is CASTQEDTHYF. The CDR3 DNA reads as TGCGCCAGCACACAGGAAGATACGCACTATTTT.